This T cell receptor (beta chain) was captured by sequencing in a study of blood T cell repertoires in COVID-19. Study-wide background: Whether acute or convalescent, the COVID-19 samples came from the United States, Italy and Spain. PBMCs, B-cell-depleted T cells, or T cells provided the cDNA or gDNA that made up the material.

Germline assignment: CDR1 LGHDT and CDR2 YNNKEL (reference sequence). Deletions cut 1 base from V and 7 bases from J, with 11 bases between. This CDR3 contains 14 residues. How the authors handled the data: Researchers report that nucleated cell counts were estimated from reference gene primer amplification. Data came from immunoSEQ multiplex PCR; TCRdb stores just in-frame clones and leaves some out. V and J calls and clone size are those listed in that table; D and trimming were worked out from the DNA. In the table there are more than 150,000 clones, around 81% of which are singletons. The chain joins TRBV3-1 (or the pseudogene TRBV3-2) to TRBJ1-5; D possibly corresponds to TRBD1 (5 bases). This TCR derives from an elderly woman with COVID-19, enrolled during active disease. Sequencing was performed on peripheral blood. CDR3: CASSQGRGGQPQHF. The CDR3 DNA reads as TGTGCCAGCAGCCAAGGGCGGGGGGGGCAGCCCCAGCATTTT.